What follows is one T cell receptor (beta chain) and its context. The target antigen is unknown. Its ends do not fully match the called genes, so a read error is possible. This record belongs to a study of cytomegalovirus exposure and HLA in healthy donors. This CDR3 is 12 amino acids long. The V gene's germline CDR1 is SEHNR and CDR2 FQNEAQ (reference sequence). Study-level findings and limits: A later analysis found common viral pathogens apparently linked to several of the most significant clusters. The authors later found most CMV-associated TCR beta chains appeared HLA-restricted. In a later analysis, 16,951 TCR beta sequences were associated with HLA alleles at 0.05 false discovery rate.

PCR used 60 Vbeta primers and 13 Jbeta primers. Sequenced by immunoSEQ multiplex PCR; TCRdb stores in-frame clones only, minus some. Of 250,000 to 350,000 clones in the sample, about 90% were seen once. The TCR was taken from a young woman in good health and CMV-seronegative. The sequencing input was PBMCs. V is TRBV7-9 and J is TRBJ2-5; possibly TRBD1 for D (6 bases). CDR3 sequence (DNA): TGTTCCAGCAGTCGAGACAGGGAGACCCAGTACTTC. Translating gives CSSSRDRETQYF.